The next 32 T cell receptor beta chains were all read from a single sample in a study of T cell repertoires in cytomegalovirus infection. TCRdb reprocessed the reads via MiXCR and lists one record per CDR3 protein. The table records roughly 720,000 distinct CDR3 sequences, approximately 34% of them present only once. Sequenced material: PBMCs. All receptors derive from a human donor in good health (CMV status not recorded). Some clones in this sample may be carry-over from other donors' samples.

The sample holds many counts of this clonotype. CDR3 residues: CASSRNRGPTDTQYF. The CDR3 nucleotides read TGTGCCAGCAGCCGTAACAGGGGACCCACAGATACGCAGTATTTT. This chain joins TRBV7-2 and TRBJ2-3; 7 nucleotides line up with TRBD1. Losses at the gene ends were 5 bases for V and 2 bases for J; bases not matched to a gene: 7. Germline CDR1 reads SGHTA; CDR2 reads FQGNSA. This CDR3 region has 15 residues.

This clonotype came up many times. V usage is TRBV7-2 and J usage is TRBJ1-6, with D maybe TRBD1 (5 bases). V was pared by 5 bases and J by 4 bases, with 9 bases between. Germline loops: CDR1 SGHTA, CDR2 FQGNSA. The CDR3 totals 14 residues. The CDR3 DNA is TGTGCCAGCAGCCCAGGGTATTATAATTCACCCCTCCACTTT. It translates to CASSPGYYNSPLHF.

The chain is built from TRBV19 and TRBJ2-2; 10 bases agree with TRBD1. Trimming at V came to 4 bases and at J to 9 bases, leaving 8 bases not matched to a gene. Per the germline V gene, CDR1 is LNHDA and CDR2 is SQIVND (reference sequence). This CDR3 spans 15 amino acids. In DNA form, the CDR3 reads TGTGCCAGTAGTAGCCCGGGACAGGGGAACCGGGAGCTGTTTTTT. Encoded protein: CASSSPGQGNRELFF.

Worth noting for this clonotype: The junction does not match germline at one end; this may be a read error. CDR3 in DNA: TGCGCGAGCAGCCGAGGGGGACCCGGGGAGCTGTTTTTT. Protein: CASSRGGPGELFF. The V gene is TRBV5-1, the J gene TRBJ2-2; D possibly corresponds to TRBD1 (6 bases). The CDR3 is made up of 13 amino acids. Germline V gives CDR1 SGHRS, CDR2 YFSETQ.

V usage is TRBV18 and J usage is TRBJ2-3; maybe TRBD2 (5 bases). V lost 0 bases and J 2 bases, leaving 15 bases between the germline ends. Germline V CDR1 and CDR2: KGHSH, LQKENI. The CDR3 is 17 residues long. The CDR3 DNA reads as TGTGCCAGCTCACCACCGGGTCGGGGTCGTGACACAGATACGCAGTATTTT. It encodes CASSPPGRGRDTDTQYF.

The chain uses TRBV20-1 and TRBJ2-7; D is unclear. V gave up 8 bases and J gave up 5 bases, with 22 bases separating them. The CDR3 is made up of 14 amino acids. In germline, CDR1 is DFQATT, CDR2 SNEGSKA (reference sequence). Here the CDR3 reads CSTLENIGIDEQYF. CDR3 sequence (DNA): TGCAGTACACTCGAGAACATTGGAATAGACGAGCAGTACTTC.

V gene TRBV2 combines with J gene TRBJ2-7; D is perhaps TRBD2 (8 bases). CDR1 SNHLY and CDR2 FYNNEI come from the germline V gene. The germline V and J ends were trimmed by 4 bases and 2 bases, with 15 bases remaining between them. This CDR3 has 15 amino acids. CDR3 in DNA: TGTGCCAGCAGTGGAGGGGGCGGGGGGACCTACGAGCAGTACTTC. The encoded protein is CASSGGGGGTYEQYF.

In the case of this clonotype: This may arise from a read error, as a much more abundant clone is one base away. The chain employs TRBV7-2 and TRBJ1-1, with D tentatively TRBD1 (5 bases). The CDR3 spans 15 residues. V dropped 5 bases and J dropped 0 bases, with 13 bases sitting between them. Germline V gene lookup returns CDR1 SGHTA and CDR2 FQGNSA. The CDR3 reads CASSPHGTVNTEAFF. The DNA of the CDR3 is TGTGCCAGCAGCCCCCACGGGACGGTGAACACTGAAGCTTTCTTT. The variable domain in full, completed from reference TRBV7-2 and TRBJ1-1, reads GAGVSQSPSNKVTEKGKDVELRCDPISGHTALYWYRQSLGQGLEFLIYFQGNSAPDKSGLPSDRFSAERTGGSVSTLTIQRTQQEDSAVYLCASSPHGTVNTEAFFGQGTRLTVV.

This chain joins TRBV2 and TRBJ2-3; 12 nucleotides agree with TRBD2. This CDR3 spans 16 amino acids. Germline CDR1 and CDR2: SNHLY and FYNNEI. J was trimmed by 5 bases and V by 6 bases; bases with no gene match: 9. Here the CDR3 reads CASRLTSGRRGDTQYF. As DNA, the CDR3 is TGTGCCAGCAGGTTGACTAGCGGGAGACGGGGAGATACGCAGTATTTT.

This clonotype was observed a handful of times. The CDR3 loop reads CASSLASPRVLPLHF. The CDR3 nucleotides read TGTGCCAGCAGCTTAGCCTCACCGCGGGTTCTACCCCTCCACTTT. The genes are TRBV7-2 and TRBJ1-6, with D unclear. Germline V lookup: CDR1 SGHTA, CDR2 FQGNSA. There are 15 residues in the CDR3. The germline V and J ends were trimmed by 0 bases and 12 bases, with 15 bases remaining between them.

This clonotype appeared once. The rearrangement joins TRBV29-1 to TRBJ1-1, with TRBD1 as a possible D gene (6 bases). This CDR3 is 12 amino acids long. Per germline, CDR1 SQVTM and CDR2 ANQGSEA. V lost 6 bases, J lost 5 bases, and 13 bases lay in between. The CDR3 coding sequence is TGCAGCGTCGTTCGCAGGGGAACTGAAGCTTTCTTT. This codes for CSVVRRGTEAFF.

This rearrangement joins TRBV10-3 to TRBJ1-6, with 10 bases lining up with TRBD1. The CDR3 loop spans 16 amino acids. J lost 8 bases, V lost 3 bases, and 7 bases had no gene match. Germline CDR1 and CDR2: ENHRY and SYGVKD. In DNA form, the CDR3 reads TGTGCCATCAGTGAACTTACCGGGACAGGGGATTCACCCCTCCACTTT. It codes for CAISELTGTGDSPLHF.

This clonotype was observed at least ten times. This sequence joins TRBV28 and TRBJ1-2; possibly TRBD1 for D (6 bases). This CDR3 region has 12 residues. V was trimmed by 4 bases and J by 5 bases, leaving 8 bases between them. Germline V gene lookup returns CDR1 MDHEN and CDR2 SYDVKM. The CDR3 bases are TGTGCCAGCAGTTCGCAGGGGTATGGCTACACCTTC. Protein: CASSSQGYGYTF.

The chain joins TRBV5-1 to TRBJ1-3; 10 bases are a match to TRBD1. The CDR3 loop spans 18 amino acids. From germline, CDR1 is SGHRS and CDR2 YFSETQ. The V gene end was trimmed by 4 bases and the J gene end by 2 bases; junction bases not matched to a gene: 12. DNA for the CDR3: TGCGCCAGCAGCCCCCGGGGGACAGGGGCTAGTACTGGAAACACCATATATTTT. Translating gives CASSPRGTGASTGNTIYF.

This clonotype has at least ten counts. The J gene is TRBJ1-1, the V gene TRBV4-1; 9 bases fit TRBD1. Germline loops: CDR1 MGHRA, CDR2 YSYEKL. CDR3 length: 15 amino acids. Germline trimming cut 0 bases from V and 11 bases from J; bases unmatched to any gene: 10. CDR3 nucleotides: TGCGCCAGCAGCCAAGAACCGACAGGGGGATCTGTCGCTTTCTTT. Its protein product is CASSQEPTGGSVAFF.

The V gene is TRBV19, the J gene TRBJ1-5; TRBD1 agrees at 7 bases. The germline V gene has CDR1 LNHDA and CDR2 SQIVND (reference sequence). Trimming removed 8 bases from V and 3 bases from J; junction bases left unmatched: 10. The CDR3 totals 15 residues. CDR3 nucleotides: TGTGCCAGTCTGGACAGGCGCTCCCTCAATCAGCCCCAGCATTTT. This translates into CASLDRRSLNQPQHF.

This clonotype was detected a few times. V is TRBV12-3 or TRBV12-4 and J is TRBJ2-3; the D gene is possibly TRBD2 (6 bases). The V gene lost 8 bases and the J gene lost 0 bases, with 15 bases spanning the gap. The CDR3 totals 15 residues. The CDR3 here is CASVGPGESTDTQYF. CDR3 bases: TGTGCCAGCGTCGGACCGGGGGAGAGCACAGATACGCAGTATTTT.

As regards this clonotype: Germline and junction disagree at one end, which may indicate a read error. This chain's CDR3 is CAIIETQGIWENIQYF. The CDR3 nucleotides read TGTGCCATCATTGAGACCCAAGGAATTTGGGAAAACATTCAGTACTTC. The chain has TRBV10-3 and TRBJ2-4; D remains unclear. Germline-derived CDR1 and CDR2 are ENHRY and SYGVKD. This CDR3 is built from 16 residues.

This sequence joins TRBV12-3 or TRBV12-4 and TRBJ1-6; D is undetermined. This CDR3 has 14 residues. V shed 6 bases and J shed 10 bases, with 16 bases lying between them. The chain's CDR3 is CASSQAGLGSPLHF. The CDR3 DNA sequence: TGTGCCAGCAGCCAGGCCGGGCTTGGCTCACCCCTCCACTTT.

This clonotype was seen a single time. At one of its ends the junction is not consistent with the germline gene, which may arise from a read error. The chain uses TRBV7-6 and TRBJ2-5; 10 nucleotides line up with TRBD1. The CDR3 is made up of 16 amino acids. The germline CDR1 and CDR2 sequences are SGHVS and FNYEAQ. The CDR3 coding sequence is TGTGCTAGCAGCCACACCCAGAGGACAGGGGGAGAGACCCAGTACTTC. Translation gives CASSHTQRTGGETQYF.

The chain is built from TRBV28 and TRBJ2-1, with a possible D match to TRBD2 (6 bases). The CDR3 consists of 17 residues. The V and J ends lost 2 bases and 5 bases respectively, with 19 bases between them. Per the germline V gene, CDR1 is MDHEN and CDR2 is SYDVKM. The DNA for the CDR3 is TGTGCCAGCAGTTTAGGCCTGGAGGGCCCCCCCCACAATGAGCAGTTCTTC. Its protein product is CASSLGLEGPPHNEQFF.

Concerning this clonotype itself: The conserved closing phenylalanine or tryptophan is absent in this CDR3, likely reflecting a read error. The chain employs TRBV7-8 and TRBJ2-5, with 9 bases aligning to TRBD2. CDR1 SGHVS and CDR2 FQNEAQ come from the germline V gene. Trimming took 5 bases from V and 3 from J; bases not matched to a gene: 13. The CDR3 totals 17 residues. In DNA, the CDR3 is TGTGCCAGCAGCCCGGGGCTGAGGATAGCGGGAGAAGAGACCCAGTACTTA. Protein product: CASSPGLRIAGEETQYL.

V gene TRBV4-1 combines with J gene TRBJ1-1, with 7 bases identical to TRBD1. This CDR3 spans 16 amino acids. Germline V gives CDR1 MGHRA, CDR2 YSYEKL. The ends lost 6 bases at V and 1 base at J; junction bases unmatched: 11. CDR3 in amino acids: CASRGLQGGSNTEAFF. The CDR3 DNA sequence: TGCGCCAGCAGAGGTTTGCAGGGGGGATCGAACACTGAAGCTTTCTTT.

The chain employs TRBV7-2 and TRBJ1-5; the D gene is possibly TRBD1 (6 bases). V was trimmed by 5 bases and J by 7 bases, leaving 18 bases between them. This CDR3 is 15 amino acids long. From germline, CDR1 is SGHTA and CDR2 FQGNSA. The CDR3 DNA reads TGTGCCAGCAGCCGAGGTGGGGGCGGTTGGCAGCCCCAGCATTTT. Translating gives CASSRGGGGWQPQHF.

The chain uses TRBV20-1 and TRBJ2-3; D is tentatively TRBD1 or TRBD2 (6 bases each). The CDR3 is made up of 17 amino acids. CDR1 is DFQATT and CDR2 is SNEGSKA in the germline V gene (reference sequence). Trimming cost V 2 bases and J 2 bases, with 20 bases left between them. The CDR3 protein is CSARPTPTGALTDTQYF. CDR3 in DNA: TGCAGTGCTAGACCTACCCCGACGGGGGCCCTCACAGATACGCAGTATTTT.

This clonotype was observed a few times. Here the CDR3 reads CSARVAGYGYTF. CDR3 nucleotide sequence: TGCAGTGCTAGAGTCGCGGGGTATGGCTACACCTTC. The chain is built from TRBV20-1 and TRBJ1-2; no reliable D call. The CDR3 spans 12 residues. Per germline, CDR1 DFQATT and CDR2 SNEGSKA (reference sequence). The V end lost 1 base, the J end lost 5 bases, and 8 bases lay between the germline ends.

This clonotype was observed a handful of times. V gene TRBV5-4 combines with J gene TRBJ2-2, with unresolved D. There are 14 residues in the CDR3. Germline CDR1 SGHNT, CDR2 YYREEE (reference sequence). Trimming removed 2 bases at V and 2 bases at J, with 7 bases between. The CDR3 bases are TGTGCCAGCAGCTTTGGTGATAACACCGGGGAGCTGTTTTTT. Translation gives CASSFGDNTGELFF.

The V and J genes are TRBV28 and TRBJ2-3; the match to TRBD2 covers 7 bases. The CDR3 is made up of 15 amino acids. J gave up 4 bases and V 5 bases, and 9 bases lay outside the gene matches. Germline CDR1 MDHEN, CDR2 SYDVKM. The CDR3 protein is CASSPTSGKADTQYF. As DNA, the CDR3 is TGTGCCAGCAGTCCAACCAGCGGGAAAGCAGATACGCAGTATTTT.

This clonotype was seen at least ten times. The chain is built from TRBV7-2 and TRBJ2-5, with 14 positions matching TRBD2. The trim removed 1 base at V and 4 bases at J, leaving 8 bases unmatched. CDR3 length: 18 amino acids. Germline V gene data show CDR1 as SGHTA and CDR2 as FQGNSA. The CDR3, as DNA: TGTGCCAGCAGCTTAGGGGGGACTAGCGGGGGCCAAGGAGAGACCCAGTACTTC. This sequence encodes CASSLGGTSGGQGETQYF.

This clonotype has more than one count but fewer than ten. The rearrangement links TRBV28 to TRBJ2-7; no firm D call. V gave up 5 bases and J gave up 0 bases, with 17 bases separating them. The CDR3 loop spans 16 amino acids. Per the germline V gene, CDR1 is MDHEN and CDR2 is SYDVKM. The CDR3: CASSPPQILFSYEQYF. The CDR3 nucleotides are TGTGCCAGCAGTCCCCCGCAGATCTTATTCTCCTACGAGCAGTACTTC.

J is TRBJ2-7 and V is TRBV27, with D possibly called TRBD1 or TRBD2 (6 bases each). Trimming took off 5 bases at V and 4 bases at J, with 18 bases between the two ends. CDR3 length: 15 residues. The germline CDR1 and CDR2 sequences are MNHEY and SMNVEV (reference sequence). The CDR3 loop reads CASSLEGGSQYEQYF. The DNA for the CDR3 is TGTGCCAGCAGTCTCGAAGGGGGGAGTCAATACGAGCAGTACTTC.

The CDR3 DNA reads as TGTGCCAGTAGCACCGACAGGGTCGGCAATCAGCCCCAGCATTTT. As protein: CASSTDRVGNQPQHF. The chain combines TRBV19 with TRBJ1-5; TRBD1 aligns across 7 bases. The ends lost 6 bases at V and 2 bases at J; junction bases unmatched: 7. The CDR3 covers 15 residues. Germline V lookup: CDR1 LNHDA, CDR2 SQIVND (reference sequence).